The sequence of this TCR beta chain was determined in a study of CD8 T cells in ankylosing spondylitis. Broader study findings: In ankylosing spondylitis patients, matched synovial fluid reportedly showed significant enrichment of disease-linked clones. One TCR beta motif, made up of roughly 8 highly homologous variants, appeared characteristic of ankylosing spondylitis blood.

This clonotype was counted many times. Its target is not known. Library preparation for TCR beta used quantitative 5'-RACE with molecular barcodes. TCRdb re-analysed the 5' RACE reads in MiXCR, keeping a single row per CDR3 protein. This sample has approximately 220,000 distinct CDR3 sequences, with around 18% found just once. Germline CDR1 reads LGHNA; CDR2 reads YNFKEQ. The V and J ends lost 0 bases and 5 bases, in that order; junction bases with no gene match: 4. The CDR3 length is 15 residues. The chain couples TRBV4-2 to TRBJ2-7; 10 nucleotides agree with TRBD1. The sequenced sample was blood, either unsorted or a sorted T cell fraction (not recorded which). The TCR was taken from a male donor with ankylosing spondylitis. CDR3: CASSQDGTGVDEQYF. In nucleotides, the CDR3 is TGTGCCAGCAGCCAAGATGGGACAGGGGTCGACGAGCAGTACTTC.